Presented here are 14 T cell receptor beta chains from one specimen sequenced in a study of beta chain features in type 1 diabetes. Expressed TCRB transcripts were sequenced, since all the RNA that had been isolated was reverse transcribed. Produced via immunoSEQ multiplex PCR; TCRdb's table is partial and in-frame only. The data hold under 350,000 clones, with 8% observed a single time. Sequencing was carried out using central memory CD4+ T cells from blood. The source is a woman aged 18-29 years in good health.

This clone appeared many times. This CDR3 reads CASSLPDRSYEQYF. As DNA, the CDR3 is TGTGCCAGCAGCTTACCGGACAGGTCCTACGAGCAGTACTTC. The gene calls are TRBV13 and TRBJ2-7, with 7 positions matching TRBD1. Losses at the gene ends were 2 bases for V and 1 base for J; bases not matched to a gene: 2. CDR3 length: 14 amino acids. Looked up from germline, CDR1 is PRHDT and CDR2 is FYEKMQ (reference sequence).

The chain is built from TRBV7-2 and TRBJ1-1, with D perhaps TRBD1 (5 bases). CDR3 length: 12 amino acids. CDR1 SGHTA and CDR2 FQGNSA come from the germline V gene. Trimming left V 5 bases short and J 1 base short, with 5 bases between. The CDR3 bases are TGTGCCAGCAGCCAGGGGAACACTGAAGCTTTCTTT. Translated, it gives CASSQGNTEAFF.

V is TRBV5-1 and J is TRBJ2-1; 8 bases are shared with TRBD1. Germline V CDR1 and CDR2: SGHRS, YFSETQ. The junction had 6 bases not matched to a gene; V was cut back by 2 bases and J by 8 bases. This CDR3 contains 14 residues. CDR3 sequence reads: CASSFRQGYYEQFF. For the CDR3, the DNA is TGCGCCAGCAGCTTTCGACAGGGGTACTATGAGCAGTTCTTC. Full variable domain (missing parts from reference TRBV5-1 and TRBJ2-1): KAGVTQTPRYLIKTRGQQVTLSCSPISGHRSVSWYQQTPGQGLQFLFEYFSETQRNKGNFPGRFSGRQFSNSRSEMNVSTLELGDSALYLCASSFRQGYYEQFFGPGTRLTVL.

This sequence joins TRBV29-1 and TRBJ2-7; 8 bases are shared with TRBD2. The germline V gene encodes CDR1 SQVTM and CDR2 ANQGSEA. This CDR3 is 12 amino acids long. V lost 4 bases and J lost 3; bases outside the gene matches: 2. CDR3 coding DNA: TGCAGCGTTGCCGGGGGGGGCTACGAGCAGTACTTC. This codes for CSVAGGGYEQYF.

This clone has a count of ten or more. The same CDR3 also results from other DNA sequences found in this sample. This sequence joins TRBV15 and TRBJ2-3; no clear D gene. CDR1 and CDR2 (germline): LNHNV, YYDKDF (reference sequence). V lost 3 bases and J 5 bases, leaving 6 bases between the germline ends. The length of the CDR3 is 12 residues. CDR3 region: CATSRPRDTQYF. The CDR3 coding sequence is TGTGCCACCAGCAGGCCAAGAGATACGCAGTATTTT.

This clone has only a few counts. The V and J genes are TRBV27 and TRBJ2-1; TRBD1 matches at 7 bases. The V segment lost 8 bases and the J segment 12 bases; nucleotides outside the gene matches: 22. Germline V gene lookup returns CDR1 MNHEY and CDR2 SMNVEV (reference sequence). The CDR3 totals 16 residues. CDR3 protein: CASSGYRGVHGRGQFF. For the CDR3, the DNA is TGTGCCAGCTCGGGTTACAGGGGAGTTCACGGCCGGGGGCAGTTCTTC.

This clone occurred once. The chain employs TRBV27 and TRBJ2-3; possible D gene TRBD1, 6 bases. Trimming removed 5 bases at V and 0 bases at J, with 12 bases between. Germline V gene data show CDR1 as MNHEY and CDR2 as SMNVEV (reference sequence). CDR3 length: 15 amino acids. The CDR3 nucleotides are TGTGCCAGCAGTCCTGGGACATCTAGCACAGATACGCAGTATTTT. Its translation: CASSPGTSSTDTQYF.

The J gene is TRBJ2-6, the V gene TRBV6-1, with D perhaps matching TRBD1 or TRBD2 (6 bases each). The CDR3 runs to 18 residues. With 1 base removed from V and 0 bases from J, the gap between germline ends came to 13 bases. Germline CDR1 and CDR2: MNHNS and SASEGT. The CDR3 sequence is CASSEVQGRLSGANVLTF. CDR3 bases: TGTGCCAGCAGTGAAGTCCAGGGGAGGCTCTCTGGGGCCAACGTCCTGACTTTC.

Many counts were recorded for this clone. The gene calls are TRBV4-3 and TRBJ1-1; D is possibly TRBD1 (5 bases). The CDR3 sequence is 13 residues long. V was shortened by 8 bases and J by 2 bases, with 12 bases between the two germline ends. Germline CDR1 reads LGHNA; CDR2 reads YSLEER. DNA of the CDR3: TGCGCCAGCTCCCGGGGCTCAAACACTGAAGCTTTCTTT. It is translated as CASSRGSNTEAFF.

The chain couples TRBV29-1 to TRBJ1-2, with no clear D. Trimming stripped 2 bases from V and 5 bases from J, with 6 bases between. This CDR3 comprises 11 residues. The germline V gene encodes CDR1 SQVTM and CDR2 ANQGSEA. The CDR3 DNA reads as TGCAGCGTTGAAATGGGATATGGCTACACCTTC. Protein: CSVEMGYGYTF.

This clone was picked up a small number of times. CDR3: CASSLRQGENEQFF. The DNA for the CDR3 is TGTGCCAGCAGCTTAAGGCAGGGGGAAAATGAGCAGTTCTTC. The chain recombines TRBV7-3 with TRBJ2-1; 7 nucleotides match TRBD1. Trimming cost V 1 base and J 7 bases; bases outside gene matches: 4. Germline loops: CDR1 SGHTA, CDR2 FQGTGA. The CDR3 covers 14 residues.

The V call is TRBV2, the J call TRBJ2-2; 8 bases align to TRBD1. The CDR3 loop spans 15 amino acids. V trimming: 7 bases; J trimming: 3 bases; junction bases outside the gene matches: 7. The germline CDR1 and CDR2 sequences are SNHLY and FYNNEI. This CDR3 reads CASNPDREYTGELFF. CDR3 DNA: TGTGCCAGCAACCCGGACAGGGAGTACACCGGGGAGCTGTTTTTT.

This clone has more than one count but fewer than ten. The gene calls are TRBV5-1 and TRBJ2-6; D is unclear. Germline V gives CDR1 SGHRS, CDR2 YFSETQ. The CDR3 sequence is 16 residues long. Trimming took 3 bases from V and 0 from J, leaving 10 bases between them. The CDR3 DNA reads TGCGCCAGCAGCTCCAATGCAGGCTCTGGGGCCAACGTCCTGACTTTC. Encoded protein: CASSSNAGSGANVLTF. Drawing the rest from reference TRBV5-1 and TRBJ2-6, the complete variable domain is KAGVTQTPRYLIKTRGQQVTLSCSPISGHRSVSWYQQTPGQGLQFLFEYFSETQRNKGNFPGRFSGRQFSNSRSEMNVSTLELGDSALYLCASSSNAGSGANVLTFGAGSRLTVL.

This clone was seen a handful of times. This chain connects TRBV30 to TRBJ2-2, with a weak D call TRBD2 (6 bases). Trimming pared 5 bases from V and 8 bases from J, leaving 15 bases between. The CDR3 runs to 13 residues. The germline gives CDR1 GTSNPN, CDR2 SVGIG (reference sequence). CDR3: CAWGLTGRGELFF. Here the CDR3 DNA reads TGTGCCTGGGGCCTCACGGGGAGGGGGGAGCTGTTTTTT.